Each of the 32 T cell receptor beta chains below was sequenced from the same sample in a study of cytomegalovirus exposure and HLA in healthy donors. Data came from immunoSEQ multiplex PCR; TCRdb stores just in-frame clones and leaves some out. The top ten hold 2.5% to 3% of the sample, which has roughly 240,000 clones, around nine tenths seen once. The specimen sequenced was PBMCs. These receptor sequences come from a man between 18 and 29 years old in good health and CMV-seronegative.

The chain recombines TRBV9 with TRBJ2-4, with D perhaps TRBD1 (6 bases). The V end was cut by 4 bases, the J end by 0 bases, with 11 bases between. CDR3 length: 15 residues. CDR1 is SGDLS, CDR2 YYNGEE, per germline. The CDR3 here is CASSTGHLAKNIQYF. Written as DNA, the CDR3 is TGTGCCAGCAGCACGGGACATTTAGCCAAAAACATTCAGTACTTC.

CDR3 protein: CASSQAAKTSYEQYF. The CDR3 DNA follows: TGCGCCAGCAGCCAAGCGGCGAAGACTTCCTACGAGCAGTACTTC. J is TRBJ2-7 and V is TRBV4-3, with unresolved D. This CDR3 spans 15 amino acids. V was shortened by 1 base and J by 1 base, with 11 bases between the two germline ends. The germline gives CDR1 LGHNA, CDR2 YSLEER.

This clone is deemed medium-sized. This sequence joins TRBV7-9 and TRBJ1-4; D call uncertain. The CDR3 runs to 17 residues. V was trimmed by 3 bases and J by 5 bases, leaving 19 bases between them. Germline V gene lookup returns CDR1 SEHNR and CDR2 FQNEAQ (reference sequence). CDR3 nucleotides: TGTGCCAGCAGCTTGGAGGGTCAGACCGAAACGAATGAAAAACTGTTTTTT. It yields the protein CASSLEGQTETNEKLFF. Filled out from reference TRBV7-9 and TRBJ1-4, the complete variable domain reads DTGVSQNPRHKITKRGQNVTFRCDPISEHNRLYWYRQTLGQGPEFLTYFQNEAQLEKSRLLSDRFSAERPKGSFSTLEIQRTEQGDSAMYLCASSLEGQTETNEKLFFGSGTQLSVL.

The chain is built from TRBV6-1 and TRBJ2-3, with a possible D match to TRBD2 (6 bases). This CDR3 contains 12 residues. Trimming stripped 2 bases from V and 10 bases from J, with 10 bases between. The germline V gene has CDR1 MNHNS and CDR2 SASEGT. CDR3 DNA: TGTGCCAGCAGTGAATTCGGGGGTCCGCAGTATTTT. Protein: CASSEFGGPQYF.

The chain couples TRBV5-1 to TRBJ2-1, with TRBD2 matching over 10 bases. This CDR3 is built from 14 residues. J gave up 10 bases and V 4 bases, and 8 bases lay outside the gene matches. CDR1 and CDR2 (germline): SGHRS, YFSETQ. This CDR3 reads CASSLGLAGEEQFF. For the CDR3, the DNA is TGCGCCAGCAGCCTAGGGCTAGCGGGGGAGGAGCAGTTCTTC.

This clone was seen more than once but under ten times. The V gene is TRBV19, the J gene TRBJ1-5; D uncertain. The ends were cut back, 7 bases at V and 7 bases at J, with 14 bases in the middle. Looked up from germline, CDR1 is LNHDA and CDR2 is SQIVND (reference sequence). The CDR3 extends over 13 amino acids. CDR3 in DNA: TGTGCCAGTACGGCAGGATATTTCCAGCCCCAGCATTTT. This codes for CASTAGYFQPQHF.

CDR3 loop: CASSYRARNQPQHF. DNA for the CDR3: TGTGCCAGCAGTTACAGGGCCCGCAATCAGCCCCAGCATTTT. This chain uses TRBV28 with TRBJ1-5; D is possibly TRBD1 (6 bases). This CDR3 spans 14 amino acids. In germline, CDR1 is MDHEN, CDR2 SYDVKM. V was pared by 4 bases and J by 2 bases, with 9 bases between.

The rearrangement joins TRBV6-1 to TRBJ2-5, with TRBD1 matching over 9 bases. This CDR3 has 15 amino acids. The trim removed 7 bases at V and 5 bases at J, leaving 11 bases unmatched. Germline V gene lookup returns CDR1 MNHNS and CDR2 SASEGT. The CDR3 nucleotides read TGTGCCAGCACAGACCCGGGACAGGGAATTGAGACCCAGTACTTC. Its protein is CASTDPGQGIETQYF.

This chain uses TRBV5-1 with TRBJ1-4; D is unresolved. The CDR3 consists of 15 residues. The V and J ends lost 0 bases and 0 bases respectively, with 6 bases between them. The germline gives CDR1 SGHRS, CDR2 YFSETQ. The chain's CDR3 is CASSLVSATNEKLFF. As DNA, the CDR3 is TGCGCCAGCAGCTTGGTGTCGGCAACTAATGAAAAACTGTTTTTT.

The chain is built from TRBV11-2 and TRBJ2-7, with TRBD1 identical over 7 bases. CDR1 is SGHAT, CDR2 FQNNGV, per germline. There are 16 residues in the CDR3. The V and J ends lost 5 bases and 1 base, in that order; junction bases with no gene match: 11. The CDR3 nucleotides read TGTGCCAGCAGCCGACTTTACGGGACAGAATCCTACGAGCAGTACTTC. Translating it yields CASSRLYGTESYEQYF.

This sequence joins TRBV2 and TRBJ1-2, with 9 bases aligning to TRBD1. The CDR3 sequence is 15 residues long. Losses at the gene ends were 1 base for V and 3 bases for J; bases not matched to a gene: 3. Germline values: CDR1 SNHLY, CDR2 FYNNEI. The CDR3 coding sequence is TGTGCCAGCAGTGAAGGGGACAGGGCGGACTATGGCTACACCTTC. This translates into CASSEGDRADYGYTF.

The rearrangement joins TRBV25-1 to TRBJ2-2; 8 bases map to TRBD1. This CDR3 contains 15 residues. V lost 5 bases and J lost 6; bases outside the gene matches: 8. Germline loops: CDR1 MGHDK, CDR2 SYGVNS. The CDR3: CASSLQGVGAGELFF. CDR3 DNA: TGTGCCAGCAGTTTACAGGGGGTTGGGGCCGGGGAGCTGTTTTTT.

The chain links TRBV18 to TRBJ2-5; 9 bases fit TRBD2. Germline V lookup: CDR1 KGHSH, CDR2 LQKENI. This CDR3 has 17 residues. V was clipped by 1 base and J by 1 base; unmatched bases: 7. CDR3 coding DNA: TGTGCCAGCTCACCACAGCGGGCGGGGGGGTCCCAAGAGACCCAGTACTTC. Translation gives CASSPQRAGGSQETQYF.

The CDR3: CASSLLGQGDYGYTF. The CDR3 DNA is TGTGCCAGCAGTTTATTAGGACAGGGGGACTATGGCTACACCTTC. This chain connects TRBV27 to TRBJ1-2; 10 nucleotides line up with TRBD1. Looked up from germline, CDR1 is MNHEY and CDR2 is SMNVEV (reference sequence). The V and J ends lost 1 base and 3 bases, in that order; junction bases with no gene match: 2. The CDR3 is made up of 15 amino acids.

In its sample, this clone was seen once. The genes are TRBV5-6 and TRBJ1-5; D is unresolved. Germline V lookup: CDR1 SGHDT, CDR2 YYEEEE. The CDR3 is made up of 15 amino acids. Between the trimmed V and J ends, which lost 0 bases and 0 bases, there was a span of 7 bases. CDR3 DNA: TGTGCCAGCAGCTTGGGGGCAGTTAGCAATCAGCCCCAGCATTTT. Protein: CASSLGAVSNQPQHF.

V and J are TRBV30 and TRBJ1-5; D uncertain. The CDR3 totals 15 residues. V was shortened by 0 bases and J by 2 bases, with 11 bases between the two germline ends. Germline V lookup: CDR1 GTSNPN, CDR2 SVGIG (reference sequence). The CDR3 region is CAWSVRGSGNQPQHF. CDR3 bases: TGTGCCTGGAGTGTACGAGGCAGTGGCAATCAGCCCCAGCATTTT.

This rearrangement joins TRBV19 to TRBJ2-3; D unresolved. Germline V gene data show CDR1 as LNHDA and CDR2 as SQIVND (reference sequence). The CDR3 extends over 14 amino acids. Trimming left V 9 bases short and J 0 bases short, with 13 bases between. Here the CDR3 reads CASKNTASTDTQYF. DNA of the CDR3: TGTGCCAGCAAGAACACAGCTAGCACAGATACGCAGTATTTT. The whole variable domain, filled in from reference TRBV19 and TRBJ2-3, reads DGGITQSPKYLFRKEGQNVTLSCEQNLNHDAMYWYRQDPGQGLRLIYYSQIVNDFQKGDIAEGYSVSREKKESFPLTVTSAQKNPTAFYLCASKNTASTDTQYFGPGTRLTVL.

Only a few counts were recorded for this clone. The V gene is TRBV7-2, the J gene TRBJ2-7, with 12 positions matching TRBD2. CDR1 and CDR2 (germline): SGHTA, FQGNSA. CDR3 length equals 15 residues. V was clipped by 1 base and J by 3 bases; unmatched bases: 1. CDR3 nucleotide sequence: TGTGCCAGCAGCTTAGAGACTAGCGGGGGCTACGAGCAGTACTTC. Translation gives CASSLETSGGYEQYF.

The chain has TRBV4-1 and TRBJ1-5, with 7 nucleotides matching TRBD1. Per germline, CDR1 MGHRA and CDR2 YSYEKL. The CDR3 is 17 residues long. V shed 1 base, J shed 8 bases, and the junction held 14 bases outside the gene matches. The CDR3 loop reads CASSQGRARGRVEPQHF. The CDR3 DNA reads as TGCGCCAGCAGCCAAGGCCGTGCGAGGGGGCGCGTGGAGCCCCAGCATTTT.

This clone occurred a few times. The chain carries TRBV4-1 and TRBJ2-7; 9 positions match TRBD2. The V and J ends lost 0 bases and 6 bases, in that order; junction bases with no gene match: 6. Germline V CDR1 and CDR2: MGHRA, YSYEKL. The CDR3 consists of 15 residues. CDR3 in amino acids: CASSQESRGGFEQYF. In DNA form, the CDR3 reads TGCGCCAGCAGCCAAGAATCGCGGGGGGGCTTCGAGCAGTACTTC.

This clone appeared once. V usage is TRBV19 and J usage is TRBJ2-3; D perhaps matches TRBD1 (6 bases). This CDR3 is built from 16 residues. Per germline, CDR1 LNHDA and CDR2 SQIVND (reference sequence). With 3 bases removed from V and 1 base from J, the gap between germline ends came to 14 bases. This CDR3 is CASSMKAGVGTDTQYF. DNA of the CDR3: TGTGCCAGTAGTATGAAAGCAGGGGTGGGCACAGATACGCAGTATTTT.

This rearrangement joins TRBV10-3 to TRBJ2-1; 10 positions match TRBD1. This CDR3 region has 14 residues. The trim removed 7 bases at V and 6 bases at J, leaving 6 bases unmatched. The germline CDR1 and CDR2 sequences are ENHRY and SYGVKD. This CDR3 is CAITGTGVLNEQFF. DNA for the CDR3: TGTGCCATCACAGGGACAGGGGTTCTCAATGAGCAGTTCTTC.

This chain connects TRBV7-2 to TRBJ1-4, with 9 bases fitting TRBD1. The germline gives CDR1 SGHTA, CDR2 FQGNSA. V lost 2 bases and J lost 6; bases outside the gene matches: 4. The length of the CDR3 is 15 residues. The CDR3: CASSLTGTGHEKLFF. CDR3 bases: TGTGCCAGCAGCTTAACCGGGACAGGGCATGAAAAACTGTTTTTT.

This chain connects TRBV4-3 to TRBJ2-1; unclear D gene. Trimming removed 0 bases from V and 0 bases from J, with 9 bases in between. The CDR3 is 16 amino acids. The germline V gene has CDR1 LGHNA and CDR2 YSLEER. The CDR3 loop is CASSQDLESSYNEQFF. The CDR3 DNA follows: TGCGCCAGCAGCCAAGACCTAGAGAGCTCCTACAATGAGCAGTTCTTC.

V and J are TRBV4-3 and TRBJ2-5, with no clear D. The CDR3 covers 16 residues. V was shortened by 0 bases and J by 1 base, with 12 bases between the two germline ends. Germline V gives CDR1 LGHNA, CDR2 YSLEER. Here the CDR3 DNA reads TGCGCCAGCAGCCAAGAGAGCGAAAGAACCCAAGAGACCCAGTACTTC. Protein sequence: CASSQESERTQETQYF.

This clone has a single count. The CDR3 reads CASSKELCGTGNHTIYF. CDR3 bases: TGTGCCAGCAGCAAAGAATTGTGCGGGACAGGGAATCACACCATATATTTT. The chain employs TRBV21-1 and TRBJ1-3; no check of the table's D call, TRBD1, against the DNA was made. TRBV21-1 is labeled a pseudogene. This CDR3 spans 17 amino acids.

V is TRBV29-1 and J is TRBJ2-3; D not resolved. V shed 4 bases and J shed 7 bases, with 12 bases lying between them. Germline values: CDR1 SQVTM, CDR2 ANQGSEA. The CDR3 spans 12 residues. CDR3 bases: TGCAGCGTTGGGCCCCCAGCGAATACGCAGTATTTT. Protein: CSVGPPANTQYF.

This clone was counted once. The V gene is TRBV30, the J gene TRBJ1-6, with D tentatively TRBD1 (6 bases). This CDR3 is built from 14 residues. Germline-derived CDR1 and CDR2 are GTSNPN and SVGIG (reference sequence). V was cut by 2 bases and J by 10 bases, with 15 bases left in between. DNA of the CDR3: TGTGCCTGGAGTATTACAGGGATTGGATCACCCCTCCACTTT. Encoded protein: CAWSITGIGSPLHF.

This chain links TRBV7-2 with TRBJ1-5; D perhaps matches TRBD1 (5 bases). The V gene's germline CDR1 is SGHTA and CDR2 FQGNSA. CDR3 length equals 15 residues. The CDR3 is CPPSVLRWGYQPQHF. The CDR3 DNA reads TGTCCTCCTTCTGTCCTGCGCTGGGGCTATCAGCCCCAGCATTTT.

The chain couples TRBV7-9 to TRBJ2-5, with a possible D match to TRBD1 (6 bases). Per the germline V gene, CDR1 is SEHNR and CDR2 is FQNEAQ (reference sequence). CDR3 length equals 16 residues. Between the trimmed V and J ends, which lost 5 bases and 0 bases, there was a span of 16 bases. CDR3 region: CASSTSGQINQETQYF. As DNA, the CDR3 is TGTGCCAGCAGCACGAGTGGACAGATAAACCAAGAGACCCAGTACTTC.

The chain links TRBV6-5 to TRBJ2-7; tentative D call: TRBD1 (6 bases). Germline CDR1 is MNHEY and CDR2 is SVGAGI. V lost 0 bases to trimming and J lost 4 bases, with 16 bases between them. This CDR3 is 16 amino acids long. The CDR3 spells CASSYSAGTRVYEQYF. CDR3 coding DNA: TGTGCCAGCAGTTACTCGGCAGGGACAAGGGTATACGAGCAGTACTTC.

The J gene is TRBJ2-1, the V gene TRBV7-3; 7 positions match TRBD1. Per the germline V gene, CDR1 is SGHTA and CDR2 is FQGTGA. Losses at the gene ends were 4 bases for V and 0 bases for J; bases not matched to a gene: 3. The CDR3 sequence is 15 residues long. The DNA of the CDR3 is TGTGCCAGCAGCTCACAGGGGAGCTCCTACAATGAGCAGTTCTTC. Translated, it gives CASSSQGSSYNEQFF.